This T cell receptor beta chain was profiled in a study of post-analysis software for immune sequencing data (dated by TCRdb to between 2014 and 2017). Regarding the research as a whole: Recorded disease courses included relapsing-remitting, secondary progressive and progressive-relapsing multiple sclerosis, with some patients lacking subtype annotation. A subset of samples was prepared in parallel using single-end sample barcoding, then pooled and co-amplified after Illumina adapter ligation. The patient repertoires were compared against 11 previously published healthy control repertoires obtained from donors aged roughly 6 to 28 years.

In the case of this clonotype: The specificity of this receptor is unknown. The input lacks base qualities; no much larger clone sits a single base away.

Results the study describes overall, beyond this receptor: Direct clustering with F measure revealed strong co-clustering of samples prepared in the same batch, which led to a batch-effect correction. The control group was slightly older than the multiple sclerosis patient group. Patients showed significantly higher frequencies than controls for roughly five TRBV segments, among them TRBV5-6, TRBV5-1 and TRBV20-1. Significantly lower normalized Chao1 diversity was found in multiple sclerosis patients than in controls, suggesting substantial peripheral T-cell clonal expansion.

The receptor library was made with PCR. The instrument given in TCRdb is Illumina HiSeq 2500. To reduce PCR and sequencing biases, unique molecular identifiers were incorporated into the TCR beta cDNA libraries. Per 1 to 10 million input T cells, approximately 500,000 cDNA molecules were obtained, such that each molecule approximated one T cell. The patient libraries were prepared and sequenced with the same protocol used for the earlier healthy control dataset. Within a given batch, samples were prepared together, multiplexed and sequenced on the same HiSeq lane. In the paper's pipeline: MIGEC was used to process the raw barcoded reads, and molecular identifier groups with only a single read were discarded before consensus assembly and CDR3 extraction. Clonotype tables were post-analysed with VDJtools, and diversity was normalized by down-sampling all datasets to the smallest sample size. In repertoire overlap clustering, CDR3 amino acid sequences, but not nucleotide sequences, were matched to correct batch-related cross-sample contamination. The public reads were reprocessed in TCRdb via fastp at Q25 and MiXCR, keeping in-frame beta chains. Records with the same CDR3 protein are collapsed into one entry carrying the most frequent genes and DNA. The V and J calls follow TCRdb's processing rather than the paper's. In all, the sample holds about 400,000 distinct CDR3 sequences, and about a third of those were seen once. The top ten constitute under 15% of the sample.

TCR beta repertoires were profiled from peripheral blood of approximately 13 young patients with multiple sclerosis to demonstrate the VDJtools post-analysis software. Multiple sclerosis patients were children and adolescents aged roughly 6 to 16 years. V is clipped by 4 bases and J by 5 bases, and the sequence between their germline boundaries is 17 bases long. There are 15 amino acids in the CDR3, from cysteine to phenylalanine inclusive. Of all the DNA, just the CDR3 is kept, 45 bases in frame from base 1. CDR1 and CDR2, per the germline V gene, are SGHRS and YFSETQ. The TCR originated in a girl aged 10 to 17 with multiple sclerosis. Input material: blood. This receptor chain uses TRBV5-1 and TRBJ2-3, with no confidently assigned D gene. This receptor has the CDR3 CASSPRGVGRDTQYF. At the DNA level, the sequence is TGCGCCAGCAGCCCGCGTGGTGTTGGAAGAGATACGCAGTATTTT.